One T cell receptor (beta chain) is described in this entry. The CDR3 has 16 amino acids. Germline-derived CDR1 and CDR2 are MNHEY and SVGAGI. Losses at the gene ends were 4 bases for V and 2 bases for J; bases not matched to a gene: 7. The table came from immunoSEQ multiplex PCR; TCRdb's copy has only in-frame clones and leaves some out. The table records some 350,000 clones, about 87% of them present only once. The sample comes from a study of blood T cell repertoires in COVID-19. The clonotype originates from a young man who had recovered from COVID-19. The sequencing input was PBMCs or T cells enriched from blood (not recorded which). The V and J genes are TRBV6-5 and TRBJ2-7, with 11 bases fitting TRBD2. This CDR3 reads CASSSKTSGATYEQYF. CDR3 nucleotide sequence: TGTGCCAGCAGTTCCAAGACTAGCGGGGCCACCTACGAGCAGTACTTC.